These 27 T cell receptor beta chains originate from one sample sequenced in a study of CD8 T cells in Susac syndrome. When the RNA was reverse transcribed, random hexamers were used with an input of roughly 0.45 to 1 ug. Each CDR3 protein gets one entry after TCRdb re-called the immunoSEQ multiplex PCR reads with MiXCR. This table holds 140,000 to 150,000 distinct CDR3 sequences, approximately 96% found once. Source material: CD4+ T cells from PBMCs. Receptor source: a human donor with Susac syndrome.

The rearrangement uses TRBV23-1 and TRBJ2-3; TRBD1 or TRBD2 may be the D gene (5 bases each). TRBV23-1 is recorded as an ORF, its role being uncertain. The CDR3 has 13 amino acids. Between the trimmed V and J ends, which lost 11 bases and 0 bases, there was a span of 12 bases. CDR3 nucleotides: TGCGCCGGGGGTATCCCTAGCACAGATACGCAGTATTTT. Its protein is CAGGIPSTDTQYF.

This chain links TRBV19 with TRBJ1-5; no clear D gene. Germline V gene sequence: CDR1 LNHDA, CDR2 SQIVND (reference sequence). Deletions cut 2 bases from V and 4 bases from J, with 6 bases between. The CDR3 runs to 13 residues. The CDR3 nucleotides read TGTGCCAGTAGTATAAGGCAGAATCAGCCCCAGCATTTT. Protein sequence: CASSIRQNQPQHF.

The chain carries TRBV9 and TRBJ2-7; 8 bases line up with TRBD2. Trimming at V came to 0 bases and at J to 3 bases, leaving 5 bases not matched to a gene. Per germline, CDR1 SGDLS and CDR2 YYNGEE. The CDR3 totals 15 residues. In DNA, the CDR3 is TGTGCCAGCAGCGTAGGGTTAGCGGGAAGCTACGAGCAGTACTTC. This encodes CASSVGLAGSYEQYF. The full variable domain, completed using reference TRBV9 and TRBJ2-7, is DSGVTQTPKHLITATGQRVTLRCSPRSGDLSVYWYQQSLDQGLQFLIQYYNGEERAKGNILERFSAQQFPDLHSELNLSSLELGDSALYFCASSVGLAGSYEQYFGPGTRLTVT.

V gene TRBV6-5 combines with J gene TRBJ2-5; D unresolved. The ends were cut back, 7 bases at V and 4 bases at J, with 7 bases in the middle. From germline, CDR1 is MNHEY and CDR2 SVGAGI. The CDR3 loop spans 11 amino acids. The CDR3 loop reads CASTKGETQYF. The CDR3 nucleotides are TGTGCCAGCACGAAGGGAGAGACCCAGTACTTC.

The chain combines TRBV24-1 with TRBJ2-2; 8 nucleotides line up with TRBD1. The V gene's germline CDR1 is KGHDR and CDR2 SFDVKD. The CDR3 length is 16 residues. The V segment lost 2 bases and the J segment 2 bases; nucleotides outside the gene matches: 3. The DNA for the CDR3 is TGTGCCACCAGTGATTCCGACAGGGGCAACACCGGGGAGCTGTTTTTT. This sequence encodes CATSDSDRGNTGELFF.

The genes are TRBV12-3 or TRBV12-4 and TRBJ2-5; possibly TRBD1 for D (6 bases). The CDR3 runs 15 residues. Trimming shortened V by 8 bases and J by 5 bases, and 21 bases separated the two germline ends. CDR3 sequence: CASQRSRTVLETQYF. CDR3 sequence (DNA): TGTGCCAGCCAACGATCCCGGACAGTCTTGGAGACCCAGTACTTC.

This chain links TRBV6-2 or TRBV6-3 with TRBJ2-1; D is uncertain. The V end was cut by 2 bases, the J end by 6 bases, with 5 bases between. This CDR3 has 12 residues. Germline lookup yields CDR1 MNHEY and CDR2 SVGEGT. The CDR3 sequence is CASSYPSNEQFF. CDR3 in DNA: TGTGCCAGCAGTTACCCCTCCAATGAGCAGTTCTTC.

The genes are TRBV20-1 and TRBJ2-1; D is undetermined. CDR3 size: 13 residues. V was pared by 3 bases and J by 5 bases, with 11 bases between. Looked up from germline, CDR1 is DFQATT and CDR2 is SNEGSKA (reference sequence). CDR3 nucleotide sequence: TGCAGTGCTAGTAAGGAGCACAACAATGAGCAGTTCTTC. It codes for CSASKEHNNEQFF.

This rearrangement joins TRBV29-1 to TRBJ2-7; the D gene is possibly TRBD1 (6 bases). Germline V gene lookup returns CDR1 SQVTM and CDR2 ANQGSEA. This CDR3 is built from 12 residues. The V and J ends lost 6 bases and 3 bases respectively, with 12 bases between them. The CDR3 nucleotides read TGCAGCGTCCGGACAGACTACTACGAGCAGTACTTC. It is translated as CSVRTDYYEQYF.

This sequence joins TRBV18 and TRBJ2-7; 8 nucleotides match TRBD1. Per the germline V gene, CDR1 is KGHSH and CDR2 is LQKENI. This CDR3 has 16 residues. Trimming cost V 0 bases and J 0 bases; bases outside gene matches: 4. The CDR3 DNA reads TGTGCCAGCTCACCACCGGGAACAGGGGGCTCCTACGAGCAGTACTTC. Amino acids: CASSPPGTGGSYEQYF.

This clonotype was found once. The genes are TRBV5-4 and TRBJ1-2; no definite D call. The CDR3 is 14 residues long. Germline CDR1 is SGHNT and CDR2 is YYREEE (reference sequence). The V and J ends lost 0 bases and 8 bases respectively, with 14 bases between them. CDR3 bases: TGTGCCAGCAGCTTGGCTTTTTCAGGAGGCGGCTACACCTTC. Amino acid sequence: CASSLAFSGGGYTF. Supplemented by reference TRBV5-4 and TRBJ1-2, the full variable domain reads ETGVTQSPTHLIKTRGQQVTLRCSSQSGHNTVSWYQQALGQGPQFIFQYYREEENGRGNFPPRFSGLQFPNYSSELNVNALELDDSALYLCASSLAFSGGGYTFGSGTRLTVV.

The rearrangement joins TRBV6-2 or TRBV6-3 to TRBJ2-3, with 7 positions matching TRBD1. V shed 6 bases and J 4 bases; nucleotides not matched to a gene: 4. The CDR3 loop spans 13 amino acids. Per germline, CDR1 MNHEY and CDR2 SVGEGT. The CDR3 bases are TGTGCCAGCAGCTGGACAGGCCCAGATACGCAGTATTTT. This encodes CASSWTGPDTQYF.

V and J are TRBV23-1 and TRBJ2-6, with TRBD1 matching 9 bases. TRBV23-1 is sorted into the ORF group, with uncertain function. After removal of 10 bases from V and 2 bases from J, the junction contained 9 bases not matched to a gene. The CDR3 is 16 residues long. The CDR3 coding sequence is TGCGCCACTACTAGAGGACAGGGGACTGGGGCCAACGTCCTGACTTTC. Amino acid sequence: CATTRGQGTGANVLTF.

The gene calls are TRBV4-1 and TRBJ2-5; a weak D match, TRBD1 (6 bases). Germline CDR1 MGHRA, CDR2 YSYEKL. CDR3 length: 16 amino acids. The V gene lost 0 bases and the J gene lost 9 bases, with 20 bases spanning the gap. Here the CDR3 DNA reads TGCGCCAGCAGCCAAGATCGGTTTCAGGGGCGGGTCGCCCAGTACTTC. Protein: CASSQDRFQGRVAQYF.

The V call is TRBV5-6, the J call TRBJ1-5; no reliable D call. The germline V and J ends were trimmed by 0 bases and 6 bases, with 4 bases remaining between them. CDR3 length: 12 residues. From germline, CDR1 is SGHDT and CDR2 YYEEEE. DNA of the CDR3: TGTGCCAGCAGCTTGGCGTCTCAGCCCCAGCATTTT. This sequence encodes CASSLASQPQHF.

Here the CDR3 DNA reads TGTGCCAGCAGCGTAGCTGGGGGCATGCGGGAGACCCAGTACTTC. Protein product: CASSVAGGMRETQYF. The chain is built from TRBV9 and TRBJ2-5, with D perhaps matching TRBD1 (6 bases). The ends were cut back, 0 bases at V and 5 bases at J, with 14 bases in the middle. Per the germline V gene, CDR1 is SGDLS and CDR2 is YYNGEE. The CDR3 has 15 amino acids.

This clonotype has a single count. V usage is TRBV14 and J usage is TRBJ1-2; D ambiguous. Trimming pared 4 bases from V and 1 base from J, leaving 16 bases between. CDR1 is SGHDN and CDR2 is FVKESK in the germline V gene. This CDR3 region has 16 residues. CDR3: CASSPTLDGVNYGYTF. The CDR3, as DNA: TGTGCCAGCAGCCCTACCCTGGACGGAGTTAACTATGGCTACACCTTC.

J is TRBJ2-2 and V is TRBV6-6; D is uncertain. Trimming pared 0 bases from V and 2 bases from J, leaving 7 bases between. Germline V gene lookup returns CDR1 MNHNY and CDR2 SVGAGI (reference sequence). The CDR3 totals 15 residues. CDR3 protein: CASSYSAFNTGELFF. As DNA, the CDR3 is TGTGCCAGCAGTTACTCAGCATTTAACACCGGGGAGCTGTTTTTT.

The gene calls are TRBV12-3 or TRBV12-4 and TRBJ1-4, with D uncertain. Trimming removed 2 bases from V and 5 bases from J, with 12 bases in between. This CDR3 has 15 amino acids. The CDR3 protein is CASSLRGGLNEKLFF. The CDR3 DNA is TGTGCCAGCAGTTTACGTGGAGGTTTGAATGAAAAACTGTTTTTT.

The chain links TRBV28 to TRBJ2-6, with D uncertain. Germline V gene data show CDR1 as MDHEN and CDR2 as SYDVKM. This CDR3 spans 16 amino acids. Trimming left V 5 bases short and J 0 bases short, with 11 bases between. The CDR3 DNA reads as TGTGCCAGCAGTCCGTCGTTCGGCTCTGGGGCCAACGTCCTGACTTTC. Its translation: CASSPSFGSGANVLTF.

V and J are TRBV2 and TRBJ2-3, with D perhaps given as TRBD1 or TRBD2 (6 bases each). The germline V gene encodes CDR1 SNHLY and CDR2 FYNNEI. This CDR3 comprises 13 residues. Trimming cost V 7 bases and J 2 bases, with 10 bases left between them. The CDR3 DNA sequence: TGTGCCAGCAAGGGGGGCCCCACAGATACGCAGTATTTT. It translates to CASKGGPTDTQYF.

This clonotype was observed a few times. The chain couples TRBV2 to TRBJ2-5, with TRBD1 as a possible D gene (5 bases). This CDR3 has 12 residues. The V gene's germline CDR1 is SNHLY and CDR2 FYNNEI. Trimming stripped 6 bases from V and 5 bases from J, with 10 bases between. CDR3 residues: CASRGAGETQYF. The CDR3, as DNA: TGTGCCAGCAGAGGGGCCGGGGAGACCCAGTACTTC. The variable domain in full, with the rest retrieved from reference TRBV2 and TRBJ2-5, is EPEVTQTPSHQVTQMGQEVILRCVPISNHLYFYWYRQILGQKVEFLVSFYNNEISEKSEIFDDQFSVERPDGSNFTLKIRSTKLEDSAMYFCASRGAGETQYFGPGTRLLVL.

V gene TRBV20-1 combines with J gene TRBJ1-6; weak D call: TRBD1 (6 bases). Trimming left V 0 bases short and J 4 bases short, with 13 bases between. Germline loops: CDR1 DFQATT, CDR2 SNEGSKA (reference sequence). The CDR3 runs 16 residues. CDR3 sequence reads: CSARDGAGAYNSPLHF. The CDR3 nucleotides are TGCAGTGCTAGAGACGGAGCAGGGGCATATAATTCACCCCTCCACTTT.

The chain is built from TRBV4-2 and TRBJ1-5, with a possible D match to TRBD1 (5 bases). Germline loops: CDR1 LGHNA, CDR2 YNFKEQ. The CDR3 sequence is 16 residues long. Trimming shortened V by 0 bases and J by 3 bases, and 12 bases separated the two germline ends. CDR3 protein: CASSQESQGYNQPQHF. The CDR3 bases are TGTGCCAGCAGCCAAGAGAGTCAGGGCTACAATCAGCCCCAGCATTTT.

This sequence joins TRBV29-1 and TRBJ1-2; D remains unclear. This CDR3 region has 14 residues. In germline, CDR1 is SQVTM, CDR2 ANQGSEA. The V end lost 0 bases, the J end lost 4 bases, and 12 bases lay between the germline ends. CDR3 sequence (DNA): TGCAGCGTTGAAGATCGGGTGGGGTTCTATGGCTACACCTTC. This gives the protein CSVEDRVGFYGYTF.

This sequence joins TRBV20-1 and TRBJ1-1, with D uncertain. The CDR3 covers 12 residues. Germline V gene data show CDR1 as DFQATT and CDR2 as SNEGSKA (reference sequence). V dropped 5 bases and J dropped 0 bases, with 7 bases sitting between them. Here the CDR3 reads CSAPLMNTEAFF. In DNA, the CDR3 is TGCAGTGCTCCTCTCATGAACACTGAAGCTTTCTTT.

This chain joins TRBV7-9 and TRBJ1-2; 10 positions agree with TRBD1. Germline V gene lookup returns CDR1 SEHNR and CDR2 FQNEAQ (reference sequence). The CDR3 extends over 14 amino acids. Trimming took 4 bases from V and 6 from J; bases not matched to a gene: 5. CDR3 DNA: TGTGCCAGCAGCTCGGGACAGGGGACGGATGGCTACACCTTC. Its translation is CASSSGQGTDGYTF.